This TCR beta chain derives from a study of blood T cell repertoires in COVID-19. Overall study context: Both acute and convalescent COVID-19 samples were obtained from the United States, Italy and Spain. Sample material is recorded as cDNA or gDNA derived from T cells, B-cell-depleted T cells, or PBMCs.

In the source study's methods: Quantification of nucleated cells was approximated via reference gene primer amplification. Data came from immunoSEQ multiplex PCR; TCRdb stores just in-frame clones and leaves some out. Clone size and V and J calls were adopted from that table, with D and trimming inferred from the DNA. The table has about 240,000 clones, more than 70% seen once. Input material: peripheral blood. This receptor was obtained from a woman in her thirties or forties who had recovered from COVID-19.

The CDR3 region is CAISPRLAGGETQYF. CDR3 sequence (DNA): TGTGCCATCAGTCCCCGACTAGCGGGAGGAGAGACCCAGTACTTC. The V and J genes are TRBV10-3 and TRBJ2-5, with 13 bases aligning to TRBD2. CDR1 is ENHRY and CDR2 is SYGVKD in the germline V gene. Trimming removed 5 bases from V and 4 bases from J; junction bases left unmatched: 4. The CDR3 totals 15 residues.